The rows below give T cell receptor beta chains drawn from one sample of a study of blood T cell repertoires in COVID-19. Method: immunoSEQ multiplex PCR; TCRdb's copy keeps in-frame clones and lacks some. This table has roughly 120,000 clones, roughly 86% appearing once. Specimen: peripheral blood. These receptor sequences come from a man aged 35 to 55 with acute or convalescent COVID-19. CDR3s include the opening cysteine and the closing phenylalanine or tryptophan. A D gene is named only where the DNA matches it firmly. A clone size is listed for some rows: how often the clone was seen (once, few, many), or a class if it is expanded.

D: TRBD2
size: .
J: TRBJ2-7
V: TRBV5-1
CDR3: CASSLFAGAGGYEQYF
DNA: TGCGCCAGCAGCTTGTTTGCGGGAGCTGGTGGTTACGAGCAGTACTTC

D: TRBD1
size: .
J: TRBJ1-2
V: TRBV5-1
CDR3: CASSLAGQGASYGYTF
DNA: TGCGCCAGCAGCTTGGCTGGACAGGGGGCGAGCTATGGCTACACCTTC

D: .
size: .
J: TRBJ2-1
V: TRBV19
CDR3: CASSLRDLQSNEQFF
DNA: TGTGCCAGTAGTTTAAGGGACTTACAGTCCAATGAGCAGTTCTTC

D: TRBD1
size: .
J: TRBJ1-5
V: TRBV19
CDR3: CASSQQGNQPQHF
DNA: TGTGCCAGTAGTCAACAGGGGAATCAGCCCCAGCATTTT

D: .
size: .
J: TRBJ2-5
V: TRBV5-1
CDR3: CASSLSTMRETQYF
DNA: TGCGCCAGCAGCTTGAGCACTATGCGGGAGACCCAGTACTTC

D: .
size: .
J: TRBJ1-1
V: TRBV18
CDR3: CASSRTGVPNTEAFF
DNA: TGTGCCAGCTCACGAACGGGGGTACCGAACACTGAAGCTTTCTTT

D: .
size: .
J: TRBJ2-7
V: TRBV19
CDR3: CASSIWGSEQYF
DNA: TGTGCCAGTAGTATCTGGGGCTCCGAGCAGTACTTC

D: .
size: .
J: TRBJ1-5
V: TRBV30
CDR3: CAWSVLSRGNQPQHF
DNA: TGTGCCTGGAGTGTACTTAGCCGGGGAAATCAGCCCCAGCATTTT

D: .
size: .
J: TRBJ2-2
V: TRBV9
CDR3: CASSQTGANTGELFF
DNA: TGTGCCAGCAGTCAAACGGGAGCGAACACCGGGGAGCTGTTTTTT

D: .
size: .
J: TRBJ1-4
V: TRBV2
CDR3: CASSDGATNEKLFF
DNA: TGTGCCAGCAGTGATGGAGCGACTAATGAAAAACTGTTTTTT

D: .
size: .
J: TRBJ1-2
V: TRBV19
CDR3: CASNGGRDYGYTF
DNA: TGTGCCAGTAACGGGGGGCGCGACTATGGCTACACCTTC

D: TRBD1
size: .
J: TRBJ2-3
V: TRBV19
CDR3: CASTQGDRSTDTQYF
DNA: TGTGCCAGTACCCAGGGGGACAGGAGCACAGATACGCAGTATTTT

D: .
size: .
J: TRBJ1-5
V: TRBV25-1
CDR3: CASSNEAAGYSNQPQHF
DNA: TGTGCCAGCAGTAACGAGGCAGCGGGTTATAGCAATCAGCCCCAGCATTTT

D: .
size: .
J: TRBJ2-1
V: TRBV19
CDR3: CASSIDSVLLYNEQFF
DNA: TGTGCCAGTAGTATAGATTCGGTTCTACTCTACAATGAGCAGTTCTTC

D: .
size: few
J: TRBJ1-1
V: TRBV12-3/TRBV12-4
CDR3: CASSLNVRTEAFF
DNA: TGTGCCAGCAGTTTAAATGTTCGCACTGAAGCTTTCTTT

D: TRBD1
size: .
J: TRBJ1-1
V: TRBV6-2/TRBV6-3
CDR3: CASSEPRGQGSTEAFF
DNA: TGTGCCAGCAGCGAACCCAGGGGACAGGGGAGCACTGAAGCTTTCTTT

D: TRBD1
size: .
J: TRBJ1-1
V: TRBV27
CDR3: CASIPTGGGDTEAFF
DNA: TGTGCCAGCATCCCAACAGGGGGTGGGGACACTGAAGCTTTCTTT

D: .
size: .
J: TRBJ1-1
V: TRBV5-1
CDR3: CASSEGLRTEAFF
DNA: TGCGCCAGCAGCGAGGGTTTGCGGACTGAAGCTTTCTTT

D: .
size: .
J: TRBJ1-4
V: TRBV19
CDR3: CASSLRVQGNEKLFF
DNA: TGTGCCAGTAGCTTAAGAGTACAGGGCAATGAAAAACTGTTTTTT

D: TRBD2
size: .
J: TRBJ2-7
V: TRBV29-1
CDR3: CSVAGGAYEQYF
DNA: TGCAGCGTTGCCGGGGGGGCCTACGAGCAGTACTTC

D: TRBD1
size: .
J: TRBJ1-5
V: TRBV6-5
CDR3: CASSHRGSGNQPQHF
DNA: TGTGCCAGCAGCCACAGGGGCTCGGGCAATCAGCCCCAGCATTTT

D: TRBD2
size: .
J: TRBJ2-3
V: TRBV5-1
CDR3: CASSHSSGGVLDTQYF
DNA: TGCGCCAGCAGCCACTCTAGCGGGGGGGTGTTGGATACGCAGTATTTT

D: .
size: many
J: TRBJ1-2
V: TRBV6-5
CDR3: CASSYDNSNYGYTF
DNA: TGTGCCAGCAGTTACGACAATTCTAACTATGGCTACACCTTC

D: .
size: .
J: TRBJ1-5
V: TRBV6-1
CDR3: CASSEARSGWGNQPQHF
DNA: TGTGCCAGCAGTGAAGCGCGATCGGGGTGGGGCAATCAGCCCCAGCATTTT

D: .
size: .
J: TRBJ1-1
V: TRBV19
CDR3: CASTSSYTEAFF
DNA: TGTGCCAGTACCTCCAGTTACACTGAAGCTTTCTTT

D: .
size: .
J: TRBJ1-2
V: TRBV30
CDR3: CAWSIGGYGYTF
DNA: TGTGCCTGGAGTATAGGGGGCTATGGCTACACCTTC

D: .
size: few
J: TRBJ2-1
V: TRBV30
CDR3: CAWSAGRTGINEQFF
DNA: TGTGCCTGGAGCGCCGGCAGGACTGGTATCAATGAGCAGTTCTTC

D: .
size: .
J: TRBJ2-2
V: TRBV3-1/TRBV3-2
CDR3: CASSFGPDGELFF
DNA: TGTGCCAGCAGCTTTGGCCCAGACGGGGAGCTGTTTTTT

D: .
size: .
J: TRBJ1-2
V: TRBV19
CDR3: CASRPSSGGNGYTF
DNA: TGTGCCAGTAGACCATCATCGGGGGGCAATGGCTACACCTTC

D: TRBD2
size: once
J: TRBJ2-1
V: TRBV27
CDR3: CASSQTGTSGRNEQFF
DNA: TGTGCCAGCAGTCAAACCGGGACTAGCGGTCGGAATGAGCAGTTCTTC

D: .
size: .
J: TRBJ1-1
V: TRBV6-2/TRBV6-3
CDR3: CASSYSRVSEAFF
DNA: TGTGCCAGCAGTTACTCGAGGGTCAGTGAAGCTTTCTTT

D: .
size: .
J: TRBJ2-5
V: TRBV6-5
CDR3: CASSTPQLRETQYF
DNA: TGTGCCAGCAGTACCCCTCAACTCCGGGAGACCCAGTACTTC

D: TRBD1
size: .
J: TRBJ2-5
V: TRBV7-2
CDR3: CASSPRTGGAETQYF
DNA: TGTGCCAGCAGCCCGCGGACAGGGGGCGCAGAGACCCAGTACTTC

D: .
size: .
J: TRBJ1-2
V: TRBV6-1
CDR3: CASSVIRGGDDYGYTF
DNA: TGTGCCAGCAGTGTAATTAGGGGGGGCGACGACTATGGCTACACCTTC

D: TRBD1
size: once
J: TRBJ1-1
V: TRBV5-1
CDR3: CASSFTGGRINPEAFF
DNA: TGCGCCAGCAGCTTTACAGGGGGAAGAATTAACCCTGAAGCTTTCTTT

D: TRBD1
size: .
J: TRBJ1-1
V: TRBV7-9
CDR3: CASSLVWDRGSGNTEAFF
DNA: TGTGCCAGCAGCTTAGTCTGGGACAGGGGGAGCGGGAACACTGAAGCTTTCTTT

D: TRBD1
size: .
J: TRBJ1-3
V: TRBV13
CDR3: CASRRWTGQNGNTIYF
DNA: TGTGCCAGCAGGAGGTGGACAGGGCAAAATGGAAACACCATATATTTT

D: TRBD1
size: .
J: TRBJ1-1
V: TRBV5-5
CDR3: CASSLTGGPMNTEAFF
DNA: TGTGCCAGCAGCTTGACAGGGGGGCCAATGAACACTGAAGCTTTCTTT

D: .
size: once
J: TRBJ2-3
V: TRBV30
CDR3: CAWSDNPGFSDTQYF
DNA: TGTGCCTGGAGCGATAACCCGGGGTTCTCAGATACGCAGTATTTT

D: .
size: .
J: TRBJ2-5
V: TRBV3-1/TRBV3-2
CDR3: CARLGHQETQYF
DNA: TGTGCCAGACTAGGACACCAAGAGACCCAGTACTTC

D: TRBD2
size: .
J: TRBJ2-7
V: TRBV7-2
CDR3: CASSSGLAGPYEQYF
DNA: TGTGCCAGCAGCTCAGGGCTAGCGGGGCCCTACGAGCAGTACTTC

D: TRBD1
size: .
J: TRBJ2-7
V: TRBV18
CDR3: CASSPRSGQSSYEQYF
DNA: TGTGCCAGCTCACCGAGGTCGGGACAGTCCTCCTACGAGCAGTACTTC

D: TRBD1
size: .
J: TRBJ1-2
V: TRBV6-5
CDR3: CASSFGQGKYGYTF
DNA: TGTGCCAGCAGTTTTGGACAGGGGAAATATGGCTACACCTTC

D: TRBD1
size: .
J: TRBJ2-1
V: TRBV12-3/TRBV12-4
CDR3: CASSQQGNEQFF
DNA: TGTGCCAGCAGCCAACAGGGGAATGAGCAGTTCTTC

D: .
size: few
J: TRBJ1-2
V: TRBV3-1/TRBV3-2
CDR3: CASSPGRYGYTF
DNA: TGTGCCAGCAGCCCGGGAAGGTATGGCTACACCTTC

D: .
size: .
J: TRBJ2-5
V: TRBV5-4
CDR3: CASSHPGPREETQYF
DNA: TGTGCCAGCAGTCACCCGGGACCTCGGGAGGAGACCCAGTACTTC

D: TRBD2
size: .
J: TRBJ2-5
V: TRBV3-1/TRBV3-2
CDR3: CASSRLLAEETQYF
DNA: TGTGCCAGCAGCCGATTACTAGCGGAAGAGACCCAGTACTTC

D: TRBD1
size: .
J: TRBJ2-7
V: TRBV7-9
CDR3: CASSLGTGYHEQYF
DNA: TGTGCCAGCAGCCTGGGGACAGGGTATCACGAGCAGTACTTC

D: .
size: .
J: TRBJ2-2
V: TRBV25-1
CDR3: CASSEWQNTGELFF
DNA: TGTGCCAGCAGTGAATGGCAAAACACCGGGGAGCTGTTTTTT

D: .
size: .
J: TRBJ2-7
V: TRBV18
CDR3: CASSRDFSYEQYF
DNA: TGTGCCAGCTCTCGGGACTTCTCCTACGAGCAGTACTTC

D: TRBD1
size: .
J: TRBJ1-2
V: TRBV5-4
CDR3: CASSLFPGTAHTNYGYTF
DNA: TGTGCCAGCAGCTTGTTCCCCGGGACAGCCCATACTAACTATGGCTACACCTTC

D: TRBD2
size: once
J: TRBJ2-3
V: TRBV15
CDR3: CATSRARTSGGARDTQYF
DNA: TGTGCCACCAGCAGAGCCAGGACTAGCGGGGGGGCAAGGGATACGCAGTATTTT

D: .
size: .
J: TRBJ2-5
V: TRBV30
CDR3: CACAQGQETQYF
DNA: TGTGCCTGCGCACAGGGACAAGAGACCCAGTACTTC

D: .
size: .
J: TRBJ2-2
V: TRBV7-6
CDR3: CASSLDSQRDGELFF
DNA: TGTGCCAGCAGCTTAGACTCACAGAGGGACGGGGAGCTGTTTTTT

D: .
size: .
J: TRBJ2-3
V: TRBV11-1
CDR3: CASSLWRDTQYF
DNA: TGTGCCAGCAGCTTATGGAGAGATACGCAGTATTTT